These 11 T cell receptor beta chains were all obtained from the same sample, sequenced in a study of shared clonotypes between healthy human individuals. Profiling relied on immunoSEQ multiplex PCR, and the TCRdb table lists in-frame clones only, not all of them. The profile shows roughly 2.4 million clones, 90% to 96% of them singletons. The sequenced sample was naive CD4+ T cells sorted from blood. Subset in this sample: CD45RA+ positively selected. The receptors stem from a man younger than 35 in good health.

J is TRBJ1-5 and V is TRBV5-1; possible D gene TRBD1, 6 bases. V was pared by 4 bases and J by 0 bases, with 23 bases between. Germline V gene lookup returns CDR1 SGHRS and CDR2 YFSETQ. This CDR3 is built from 19 residues. CDR3 coding DNA: TGCGCCAGCAGCCAGAAACAATACAGGGTCGCCGTTAGCAATCAGCCCCAGCATTTT. Protein: CASSQKQYRVAVSNQPQHF.

The V and J genes are TRBV6-1 and TRBJ2-5, with TRBD1 matching 8 bases. CDR1 and CDR2 from the germline V gene are MNHNS and SASEGT. CDR3 length: 16 amino acids. J lost 1 base, V lost 2 bases, and 6 bases had no gene match. The CDR3 loop is CASSEHRGYSQETQYF. The CDR3 DNA is TGTGCCAGCAGTGAACACAGGGGGTACTCCCAAGAGACCCAGTACTTC.

This clone was observed a few times. The genes are TRBV28 and TRBJ1-6, with 7 bases matching TRBD1. V lost 6 bases and J lost 5; bases outside the gene matches: 4. This CDR3 is built from 14 residues. Per germline, CDR1 MDHEN and CDR2 SYDVKM. CDR3 DNA sequence: TGTGCCAGCAGGCCCGGGACAGATAATTCACCCCTCCACTTT. It specifies CASRPGTDNSPLHF. The full variable domain, rest sourced from reference TRBV28 and TRBJ1-6, is DVKVTQSSRYLVKRTGEKVFLECVQDMDHENMFWYRQDPGLGLRLIYFSYDVKMKEKGDIPEGYSVSREKKERFSLILESASTNQTSMYLCASRPGTDNSPLHFGNGTRLTVT.

The chain carries TRBV6-6 and TRBJ1-1; D is unresolved. Germline V gives CDR1 MNHNY, CDR2 SVGAGI (reference sequence). Trimming stripped 6 bases from V and 0 bases from J, with 11 bases between. The CDR3 runs 14 residues. CDR3 sequence (DNA): TGTGCCAGCAGACCGAAACCCTTGAACACTGAAGCTTTCTTT. Its translation: CASRPKPLNTEAFF.

Comment on this clone: Additional DNA sequences in this sample encode the identical CDR3. The chain carries TRBV9 and TRBJ1-6; no firm D call. The germline CDR1 and CDR2 sequences are SGDLS and YYNGEE. V was clipped by 4 bases and J by 7 bases, with 12 bases between them. The CDR3 runs 14 residues. CDR3 in DNA: TGTGCCAGCAGCCTAGGTCCAGAGAATTCACCCCTCCACTTT. This gives the protein CASSLGPENSPLHF.

The chain uses TRBV11-2 and TRBJ1-6; 9 bases map to TRBD1. The germline V gene encodes CDR1 SGHAT and CDR2 FQNNGV. V was clipped by 5 bases and J by 9 bases; unmatched bases: 5. This CDR3 contains 14 residues. This chain's CDR3 is CASSPETGGSPLHF. CDR3 nucleotide sequence: TGTGCCAGCAGCCCCGAGACAGGGGGTTCACCCCTCCACTTT.

The chain carries TRBV6-5 and TRBJ2-7; 9 nucleotides agree with TRBD2. This CDR3 is 14 amino acids long. V lost 2 bases and J lost 6; bases outside the gene matches: 5. Germline-derived CDR1 and CDR2 are MNHEY and SVGAGI. This CDR3 is CASSYRAGGGEQYF. As DNA, the CDR3 is TGTGCCAGCAGTTACAGAGCGGGAGGTGGCGAGCAGTACTTC.

The rearrangement uses TRBV5-1 and TRBJ1-1; possibly TRBD1 for D (5 bases). The CDR3 spans 13 residues. V lost 7 bases and J lost 2, with 12 bases in between. Germline V lookup: CDR1 SGHRS, CDR2 YFSETQ. This CDR3 reads CASWDQSNTEAFF. The CDR3 nucleotides are TGCGCCAGCTGGGACCAATCCAACACTGAAGCTTTCTTT.

This chain links TRBV13 with TRBJ2-2; D is unclear. Germline CDR1 is PRHDT and CDR2 is FYEKMQ (reference sequence). The CDR3 is made up of 16 amino acids. Trimming stripped 2 bases from V and 2 bases from J, with 12 bases between. DNA for the CDR3: TGTGCCAGCAGCTTAAGTCGAGCAGGCAACACCGGGGAGCTGTTTTTT. Amino acid sequence: CASSLSRAGNTGELFF.

This sequence joins TRBV19 and TRBJ1-4; D is unclear. Germline assignment: CDR1 LNHDA and CDR2 SQIVND (reference sequence). Trimming took off 6 bases at V and 7 bases at J, with 12 bases between the two ends. The CDR3 consists of 13 residues. CDR3 residues: CASSGPSGEKLFF. The CDR3 DNA sequence: TGTGCCAGTAGCGGGCCCTCGGGTGAAAAACTGTTTTTT. Drawing the rest from reference TRBV19 and TRBJ1-4, the complete variable domain is DGGITQSPKYLFRKEGQNVTLSCEQNLNHDAMYWYRQDPGQGLRLIYYSQIVNDFQKGDIAEGYSVSREKKESFPLTVTSAQKNPTAFYLCASSGPSGEKLFFGSGTQLSVL.

This clone is a singleton in its sample. The rearrangement links TRBV12-5 to TRBJ2-1; D call uncertain. Trimming took off 2 bases at V and 8 bases at J, with 10 bases between the two ends. The CDR3 consists of 13 residues. Germline V gene sequence: CDR1 LGHNT, CDR2 FRNRAP. The CDR3 spells CASGLKLRDEQFF. The DNA of the CDR3 is TGTGCTAGTGGTTTGAAGCTCCGGGATGAGCAGTTCTTC.